This is a list of T cell receptor beta chains from one sample in a study of T cell changes during pregnancy in multiple sclerosis. Profiled with immunoSEQ multiplex PCR; TCRdb holds only in-frame clones, not every one. The sample lists over 50,000 clones, more than 75% occurring once. Sequencing input: peripheral blood from another person, used as feeder cells. These receptors all come from a human donor whose cells served as feeder cells for cultures in a pregnancy study. CDR3s include the opening cysteine and the closing phenylalanine or tryptophan. A D gene is named only where the DNA matches it firmly. Clone size, where shown, is once, few, many, or a class for clones that have expanded.

TRBJ1-2,NA,NA,16,TRBV14,TGTGCCAGCAGCCAAGGACAGCTAAAAGCTAACTATGGCTACACCTTC,CASSQGQLKANYGYTF
TRBJ1-2,NA,NA,15,TRBV7-9,TGTGCCAGCGGCCAGGCCAGGGAAGGGTCATATGGCTACACCTTC,CASGQAREGSYGYTF
TRBJ2-7,NA,NA,13,TRBV29-1,TGCAGCGTTAAAGGAGGGAGCTCCTACGAGCAGTACTTC,CSVKGGSSYEQYF
TRBJ2-6,NA,few,13,TRBV6-5,TGTGCCAGCTCGATCTCTGGGGCCAACGTCCTGACTTTC,CASSISGANVLTF
TRBJ2-6,NA,NA,17,TRBV7-2,TGTGCCAGCAGCTTAGCCGGGTTTGGCGTTGGGGCCAACGTCCTGACTTTC,CASSLAGFGVGANVLTF
TRBJ1-5,TRBD1,large,16,TRBV28,TGTGCCAGCAGTTTAACTTTGACAGGGCACAATCAGCCCCAGCATTTT,CASSLTLTGHNQPQHF
TRBJ1-3,TRBD1,NA,16,TRBV2,TGTGCCAGCAGACTAACAGGACAGGGGTTTGGAAACACCATATATTTT,CASRLTGQGFGNTIYF
TRBJ2-7,NA,NA,14,TRBV19,TGTGCCAGTAGTACGGTTGGGGACCCCTACGAGCAGTACTTC,CASSTVGDPYEQYF
TRBJ1-3,TRBD1,NA,15,TRBV7-9,TGTGCCAGCAGCTCCGTTGGACAGGCTGGAAACACCATATATTTT,CASSSVGQAGNTIYF
TRBJ2-7,TRBD2,few,14,TRBV7-2,TGTGCCAGCAGCCCGCAGCGGGGGTCCTACGAGCAGTACTTC,CASSPQRGSYEQYF
TRBJ1-5,NA,NA,15,TRBV6-6,TGTGCCAGCAGTTACGGTCAGGGGCCTAATCAGCCCCAGCATTTT,CASSYGQGPNQPQHF
TRBJ2-1,TRBD1,NA,14,TRBV30,TGTGCCTGGAGTTTAGGGGGCCGCTACAATGAGCAGTTCTTC,CAWSLGGRYNEQFF
TRBJ2-7,NA,NA,13,TRBV6-6,TGTGCCAGCAGTTACTCGAGGTCTTCCGAGCAGTACTTC,CASSYSRSSEQYF
TRBJ2-2,TRBD1,NA,15,TRBV27,TGTGCCAGCAGTATGACAGGGGCTACCCTTTGGGAGCTGTTTTTT,CASSMTGATLWELFF
TRBJ2-2,NA,NA,14,TRBV7-2,TGTGCCACCTCCCCGACATCTAACACCGGGGAGCTGTTTTTT,CATSPTSNTGELFF
TRBJ2-5,NA,NA,11,TRBV2,TGTGCCAGCAGCGCAGGAGAGACCCAGTACTTC,CASSAGETQYF
TRBJ2-3,NA,NA,15,TRBV6-6,TGTGCCAGCAGTTACTCGTTGGAAAGCACAGATACGCAGTATTTT,CASSYSLESTDTQYF
TRBJ2-1,TRBD2,NA,15,TRBV7-2,TGTGCCAGCAGCTTTAACCTAGCGGGATACAATGAGCAGTTCTTC,CASSFNLAGYNEQFF
TRBJ1-2,NA,NA,14,TRBV28,TGTGCCAGCAGTTGGTCAGGGACTCTCTATGGCTACACCTTC,CASSWSGTLYGYTF
TRBJ2-7,TRBD1,NA,16,TRBV11-2,TGTGCCAGCAGCTTAATCTCGACAGGGGAGACCTACGAGCAGTACTTC,CASSLISTGETYEQYF
TRBJ2-5,TRBD1,NA,15,TRBV6-1,TGTGCCACCTGCCTTGGGACAGGGGCTAAAGAGACCCAGTACTTC,CATCLGTGAKETQYF
TRBJ2-2,TRBD1,NA,15,TRBV9,TGTGCCAGCAGCGGGAGGACAGGGGGAACCGGGGAGCTGTTTTTT,CASSGRTGGTGELFF
TRBJ2-5,NA,once,14,TRBV9,TGTGCCAGCAGCGTATTCGGGGGGCAGGAGACCCAGTACTTC,CASSVFGGQETQYF
TRBJ1-2,TRBD1,NA,15,TRBV5-6,TGTGCCAGCACCCGGTGGGGACAGGGTATAGGGATATACACCTTC,CASTRWGQGIGIYTF
TRBJ2-2,TRBD1,NA,16,TRBV7-7,TGTGCCAGCAGCTTAGGACCGGACAGGGAGGCCGGGGAGCTGTTTTTT,CASSLGPDREAGELFF
TRBJ2-3,NA,NA,16,TRBV18,TGTGCCAGCTCACCACGGGTAGCGGGACAGGCAGATACGCAGTATTTT,CASSPRVAGQADTQYF
TRBJ1-1,NA,few,13,TRBV28,TGTGCCAGCAGCCCGTCCCTAAGTCGTGAGGCTTTCTTT,CASSPSLSREAFF
TRBJ1-5,TRBD1,NA,15,TRBV28,TGTGCCAGCAACCAAAGACAGGGGGGCAATCAGCCCCAGCATTTT,CASNQRQGGNQPQHF
TRBJ1-5,NA,NA,13,TRBV28,TGTGCCAGCAGTCCTCCGGGGCGCCAGCCCCAGCATTTT,CASSPPGRQPQHF
TRBJ2-7,TRBD1,NA,15,TRBV6-5,TGTGCCAGCAGTTACTCGATGGACAGGTCCTACGAGCAGTACTTC,CASSYSMDRSYEQYF
TRBJ1-2,NA,NA,16,TRBV28,TGTGCCAGCAGTCCCCCTGGAAGGATCATCCACTATGGCTACACCTTC,CASSPPGRIIHYGYTF
TRBJ1-6,NA,NA,14,TRBV30,TGTGCCTGGATGGGGGGCTCCTATAATTCACCCCTCCACTTT,CAWMGGSYNSPLHF
TRBJ2-3,NA,NA,13,TRBV6-4,TGTGCCAGCAGCCTCGACTCCGCAGATACGCAGTATTTT,CASSLDSADTQYF
TRBJ2-5,TRBD1,NA,16,TRBV7-9,TGTGCCAGCAGCCACCCTATGGGCAGGGGGCAAGAGACCCAGTACTTC,CASSHPMGRGQETQYF
TRBJ2-1,NA,NA,18,TRBV5-1,TGCGCCAGCAGCTCCCTCAGGGCTAGCGTGAGCTCCTACAATGAGCAGTTCTTC,CASSSLRASVSSYNEQFF
TRBJ2-6,NA,NA,16,TRBV5-5,TGTGCCAGCAGCTTGACCGGGGGATCTGGGGCCAACGTCCTGACTTTC,CASSLTGGSGANVLTF
TRBJ2-1,TRBD2,NA,16,TRBV15,TGTGCCACCAGCGGGACTAGCCGGATCTCCTACAATGAGCAGTTCTTC,CATSGTSRISYNEQFF
TRBJ2-5,TRBD2,NA,12,TRBV28,TGTGCCAGCAGGACTAGCAGGGAGACCCAGTACTTC,CASRTSRETQYF
TRBJ1-2,TRBD1,NA,18,TRBV19,TGTGCCAGTAGTATTTCCGGGACAGGGGTTCGACGAGAATATGGCTACACCTTC,CASSISGTGVRREYGYTF
TRBJ2-7,NA,NA,14,TRBV6-5,TGTGCCAGCAGTTACTCCGCAGGCACCTACGAGCAGTACTTC,CASSYSAGTYEQYF
TRBJ1-2,TRBD1,NA,16,TRBV18,TGTGCCAGCTCACCATCCGGGACAGGGGGCCTCTATGGCTACACCTTC,CASSPSGTGGLYGYTF
TRBJ2-5,NA,once,13,TRBV15,TGTGCCACCAGCAGAATAGCGGAAGAGACCCAGTACTTC,CATSRIAEETQYF
TRBJ1-2,NA,NA,15,TRBV7-9,TGTGCCAGCAGCACCCGGCGAGAGGGCGACTATGGCTACACCTTC,CASSTRREGDYGYTF
TRBJ2-1,NA,once,15,TRBV27,TGTGCCAGCAGTTTGGGCAGGCCCTCCTACAATGAGCAGTTCTTC,CASSLGRPSYNEQFF
TRBJ2-7,TRBD1,once,15,TRBV11-1,TGTGCCAGCAGCTTAGACAGGGGGCAGGCCTACGAGCAGTACTTC,CASSLDRGQAYEQYF
TRBJ2-7,NA,once,9,TRBV21-1,TGTGCCAGTAGGGACGAGCAGTACTTC,CASRDEQYF
TRBJ1-2,TRBD1,NA,14,TRBV9,TGTGCCAGCAGAGGACAGGGCGTTAACTATGGCTACACCTTC,CASRGQGVNYGYTF
TRBJ2-3,TRBD2,NA,16,TRBV7-2,TGTGCCAGCAGCGAAAGACTAGCGGGGCCCTCAAATACGCAGTATTTT,CASSERLAGPSNTQYF
TRBJ2-1,NA,NA,14,TRBV10-3,TGTGCCATCACCTTCTCGGAGGTTTACAATGAGCAGTTCTTC,CAITFSEVYNEQFF
TRBJ1-4,NA,NA,13,TRBV15,TGTGCCACCAGCAGCCAGCCCCGTGAAAAACTGTTTTTT,CATSSQPREKLFF